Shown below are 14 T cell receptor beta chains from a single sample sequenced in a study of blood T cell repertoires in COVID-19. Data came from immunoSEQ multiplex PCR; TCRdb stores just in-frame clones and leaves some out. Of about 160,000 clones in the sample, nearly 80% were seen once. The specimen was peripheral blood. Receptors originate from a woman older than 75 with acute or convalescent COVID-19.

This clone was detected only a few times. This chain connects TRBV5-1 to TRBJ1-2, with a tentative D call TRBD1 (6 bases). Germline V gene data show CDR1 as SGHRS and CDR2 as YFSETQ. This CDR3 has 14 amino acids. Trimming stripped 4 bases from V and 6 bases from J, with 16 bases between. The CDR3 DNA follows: TGCGCCAGCAGCCTCCCTCAGGGGCGGGATGGCTACACCTTC. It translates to CASSLPQGRDGYTF.

The CDR3 is CASSILRRGGPYNEQFF. The CDR3 DNA is TGTGCCAGTAGTATACTTCGCCGGGGGGGCCCGTACAATGAGCAGTTCTTC. This chain connects TRBV19 to TRBJ2-1, with TRBD2 matching over 8 bases. The CDR3 has 17 amino acids. Unmatched junction bases numbered 10, after V lost 2 bases and J lost 4 bases. CDR1 LNHDA and CDR2 SQIVND come from the germline V gene (reference sequence).

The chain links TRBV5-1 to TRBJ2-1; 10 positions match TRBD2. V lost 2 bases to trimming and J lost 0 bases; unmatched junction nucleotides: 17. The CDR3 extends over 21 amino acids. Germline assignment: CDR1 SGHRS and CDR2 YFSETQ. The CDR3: CASSLAEGTSEPRSSYNEQFF. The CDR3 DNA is TGCGCCAGCAGCTTAGCTGAGGGGACTAGCGAACCCCGTAGCTCCTACAATGAGCAGTTCTTC.

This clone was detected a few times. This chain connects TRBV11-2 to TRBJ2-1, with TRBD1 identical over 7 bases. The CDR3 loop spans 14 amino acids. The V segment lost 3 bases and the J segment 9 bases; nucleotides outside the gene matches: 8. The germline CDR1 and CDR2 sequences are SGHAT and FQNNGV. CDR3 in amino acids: CASSLETGQAEQFF. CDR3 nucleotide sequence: TGTGCCAGCAGCTTGGAAACTGGACAGGCTGAGCAGTTCTTC. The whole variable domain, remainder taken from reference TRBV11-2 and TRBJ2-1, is EAGVAQSPRYKIIEKRQSVAFWCNPISGHATLYWYQQILGQGPKLLIQFQNNGVVDDSQLPKDRFSAERLKGVDSTLKIQPAKLEDSAVYLCASSLETGQAEQFFGPGTRLTVL.

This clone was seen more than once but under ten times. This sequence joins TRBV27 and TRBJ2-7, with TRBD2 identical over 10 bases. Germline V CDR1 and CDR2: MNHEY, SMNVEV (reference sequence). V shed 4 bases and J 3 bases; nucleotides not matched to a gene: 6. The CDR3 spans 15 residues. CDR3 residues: CASSSPLAGVYEQYF. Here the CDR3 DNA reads TGTGCCAGCAGTTCCCCGCTAGCGGGGGTCTACGAGCAGTACTTC.

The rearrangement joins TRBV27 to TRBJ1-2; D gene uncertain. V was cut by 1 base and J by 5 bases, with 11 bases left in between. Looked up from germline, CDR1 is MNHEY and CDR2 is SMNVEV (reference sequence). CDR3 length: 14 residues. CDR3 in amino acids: CASSLYGGGYGYTF. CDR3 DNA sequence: TGTGCCAGCAGTTTATATGGAGGAGGTTATGGCTACACCTTC.

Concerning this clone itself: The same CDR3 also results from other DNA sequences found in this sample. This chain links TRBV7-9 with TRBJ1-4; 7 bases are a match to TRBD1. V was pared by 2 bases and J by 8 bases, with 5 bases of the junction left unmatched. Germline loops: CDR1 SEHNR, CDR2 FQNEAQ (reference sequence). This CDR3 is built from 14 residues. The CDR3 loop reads CASSLRTGGEKLFF. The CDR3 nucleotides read TGTGCCAGCAGCTTACGGACAGGTGGAGAAAAACTGTTTTTT.

DNA of the CDR3: TGCGCCAGCAGCCCCAGGACTAGCGGGATATTTGATGAGCAGTTCTTC. Translated, it gives CASSPRTSGIFDEQFF. The rearrangement links TRBV5-1 to TRBJ2-1, with TRBD2 identical over 12 bases. In germline, CDR1 is SGHRS, CDR2 YFSETQ. V shed 4 bases and J 8 bases; nucleotides not matched to a gene: 10. The CDR3 length is 16 residues.

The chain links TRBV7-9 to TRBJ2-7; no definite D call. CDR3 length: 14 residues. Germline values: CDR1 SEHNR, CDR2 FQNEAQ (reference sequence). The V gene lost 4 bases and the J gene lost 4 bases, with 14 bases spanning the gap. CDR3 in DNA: TGTGCCAGCAGCTCCTCGGGTAGGCGGTACGAGCAGTACTTC. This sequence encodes CASSSSGRRYEQYF.

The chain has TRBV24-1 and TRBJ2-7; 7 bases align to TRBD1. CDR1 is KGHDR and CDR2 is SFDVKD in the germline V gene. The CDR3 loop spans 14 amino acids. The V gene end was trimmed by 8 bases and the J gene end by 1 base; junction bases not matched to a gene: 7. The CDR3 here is CATTDREESYEQYF. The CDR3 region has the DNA TGTGCCACCACTGACAGGGAAGAGTCCTACGAGCAGTACTTC.

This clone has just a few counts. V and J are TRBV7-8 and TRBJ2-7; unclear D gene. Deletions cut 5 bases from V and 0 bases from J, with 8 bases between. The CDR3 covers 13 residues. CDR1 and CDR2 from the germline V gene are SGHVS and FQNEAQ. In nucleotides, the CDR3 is TGTGCCAGCAGCCCCCGACTCTCCTACGAGCAGTACTTC. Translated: CASSPRLSYEQYF.

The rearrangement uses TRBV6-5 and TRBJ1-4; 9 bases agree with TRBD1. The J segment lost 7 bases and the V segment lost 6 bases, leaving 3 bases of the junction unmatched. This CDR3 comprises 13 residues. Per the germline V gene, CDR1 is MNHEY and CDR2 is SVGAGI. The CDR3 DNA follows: TGTGCCAGCAGCCGGACAGGGGCTGAAAAACTGTTTTTT. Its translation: CASSRTGAEKLFF.

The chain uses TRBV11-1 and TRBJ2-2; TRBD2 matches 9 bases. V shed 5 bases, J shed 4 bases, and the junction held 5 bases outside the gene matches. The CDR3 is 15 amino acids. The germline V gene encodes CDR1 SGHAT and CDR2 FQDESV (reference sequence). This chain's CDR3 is CASSRSGGFTGELFF. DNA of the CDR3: TGTGCCAGCAGCCGTAGCGGGGGCTTCACCGGGGAGCTGTTTTTT.

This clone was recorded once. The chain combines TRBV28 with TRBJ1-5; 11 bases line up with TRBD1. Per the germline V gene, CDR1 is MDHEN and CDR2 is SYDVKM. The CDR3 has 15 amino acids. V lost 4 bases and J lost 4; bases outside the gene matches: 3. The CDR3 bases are TGTGCCAGCAGTTGGGACAGGGGGATGAATCAGCCCCAGCATTTT. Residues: CASSWDRGMNQPQHF.